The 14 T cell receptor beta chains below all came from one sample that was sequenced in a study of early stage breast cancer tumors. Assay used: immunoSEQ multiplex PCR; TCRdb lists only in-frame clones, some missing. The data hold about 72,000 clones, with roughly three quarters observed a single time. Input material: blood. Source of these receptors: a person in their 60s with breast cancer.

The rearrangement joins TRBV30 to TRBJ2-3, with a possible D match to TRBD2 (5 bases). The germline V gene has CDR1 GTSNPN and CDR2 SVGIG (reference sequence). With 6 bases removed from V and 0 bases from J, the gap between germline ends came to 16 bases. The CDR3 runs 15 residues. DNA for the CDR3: TGTGCCTGCCAACTGTCCGGAGGAAGCACAGATACGCAGTATTTT. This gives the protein CACQLSGGSTDTQYF.

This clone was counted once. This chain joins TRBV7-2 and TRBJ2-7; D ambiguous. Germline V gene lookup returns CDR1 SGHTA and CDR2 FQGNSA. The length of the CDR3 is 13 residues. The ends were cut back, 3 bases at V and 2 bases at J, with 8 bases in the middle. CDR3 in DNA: TGTGCCAGCAGCTTCCCGACCCCCTACGAGCAGTACTTC. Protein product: CASSFPTPYEQYF.

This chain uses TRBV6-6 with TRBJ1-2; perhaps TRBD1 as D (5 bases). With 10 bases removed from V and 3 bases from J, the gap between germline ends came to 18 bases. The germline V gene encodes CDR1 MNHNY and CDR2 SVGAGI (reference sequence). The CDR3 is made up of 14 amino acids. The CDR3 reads CATWAAGGHYGYTF. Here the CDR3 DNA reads TGTGCCACCTGGGCTGCCGGGGGTCACTATGGCTACACCTTC.

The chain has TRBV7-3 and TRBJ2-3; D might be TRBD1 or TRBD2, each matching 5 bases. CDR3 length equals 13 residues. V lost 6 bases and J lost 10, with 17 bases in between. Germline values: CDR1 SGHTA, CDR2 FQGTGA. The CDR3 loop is CASRWASSGPQYF. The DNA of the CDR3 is TGTGCCAGCAGGTGGGCCTCTTCGGGGCCGCAGTATTTT. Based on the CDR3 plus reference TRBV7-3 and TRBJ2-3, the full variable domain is GAGVSQTPSNKVTEKGKYVELRCDPISGHTALYWYRQSLGQGPEFLIYFQGTGAADDSGLPNDRFFAVRPEGSVSTLKIQRTERGDSAVYLCASRWASSGPQYFGPGTRLTVL.

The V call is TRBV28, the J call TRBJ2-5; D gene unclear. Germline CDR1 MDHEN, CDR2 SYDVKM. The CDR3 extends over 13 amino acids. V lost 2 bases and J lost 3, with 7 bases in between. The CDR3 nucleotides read TGTGCCAGCAGTTTACTATCGGAAGAGACCCAGTACTTC. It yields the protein CASSLLSEETQYF.

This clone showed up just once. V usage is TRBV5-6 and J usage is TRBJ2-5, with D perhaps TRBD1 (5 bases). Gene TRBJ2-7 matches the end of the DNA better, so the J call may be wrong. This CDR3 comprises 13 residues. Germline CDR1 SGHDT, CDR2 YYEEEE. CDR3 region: CASSLYRTYEQYF. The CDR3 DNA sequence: TGTGCCAGCAGCTTGTACAGGACCTACGAGCAGTACTTC.

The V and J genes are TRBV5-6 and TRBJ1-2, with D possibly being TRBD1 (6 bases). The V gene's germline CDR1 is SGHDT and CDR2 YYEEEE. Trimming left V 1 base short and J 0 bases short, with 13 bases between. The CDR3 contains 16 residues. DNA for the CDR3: TGTGCCAGCAGCTTGCGCAGGGGACCTACTAACTATGGCTACACCTTC. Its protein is CASSLRRGPTNYGYTF.

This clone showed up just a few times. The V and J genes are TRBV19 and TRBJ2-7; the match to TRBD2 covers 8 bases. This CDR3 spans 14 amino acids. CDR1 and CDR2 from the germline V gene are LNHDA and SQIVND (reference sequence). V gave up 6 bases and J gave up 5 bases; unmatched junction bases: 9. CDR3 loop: CASRERGTFNEQYF. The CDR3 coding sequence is TGTGCCAGTAGGGAGCGGGGGACGTTCAACGAGCAGTACTTC.

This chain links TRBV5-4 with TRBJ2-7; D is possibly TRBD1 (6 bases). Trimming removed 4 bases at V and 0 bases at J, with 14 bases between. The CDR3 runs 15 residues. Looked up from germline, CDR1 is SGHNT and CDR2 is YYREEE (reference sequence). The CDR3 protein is CASSTGQSSSYEQYF. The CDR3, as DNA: TGTGCCAGCAGCACCGGACAGTCCAGCTCCTACGAGCAGTACTTC.

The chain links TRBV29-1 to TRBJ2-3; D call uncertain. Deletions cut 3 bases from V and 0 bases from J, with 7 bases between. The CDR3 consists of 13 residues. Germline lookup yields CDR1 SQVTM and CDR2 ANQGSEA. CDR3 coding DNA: TGCAGCGTTGACGAGGTTAGCACAGATACGCAGTATTTT. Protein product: CSVDEVSTDTQYF.

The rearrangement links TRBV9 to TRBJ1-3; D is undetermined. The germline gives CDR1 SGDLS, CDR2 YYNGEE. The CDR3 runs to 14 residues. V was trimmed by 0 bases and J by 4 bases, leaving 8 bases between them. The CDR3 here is CASSVVDSGNTIYF. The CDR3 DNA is TGTGCCAGCAGCGTAGTAGATTCGGGAAACACCATATATTTT.

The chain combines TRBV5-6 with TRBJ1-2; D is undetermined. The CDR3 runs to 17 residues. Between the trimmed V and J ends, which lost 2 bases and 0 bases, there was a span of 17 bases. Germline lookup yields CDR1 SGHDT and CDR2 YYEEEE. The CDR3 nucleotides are TGTGCCAGCAGCTTCACGGTTCAGTACTCAGCTAACTATGGCTACACCTTC. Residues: CASSFTVQYSANYGYTF.

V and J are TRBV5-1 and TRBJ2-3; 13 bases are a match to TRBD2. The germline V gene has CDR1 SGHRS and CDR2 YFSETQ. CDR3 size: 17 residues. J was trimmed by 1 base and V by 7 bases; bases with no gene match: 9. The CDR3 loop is CASEPLTSGGRTDTQYF. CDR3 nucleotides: TGCGCCAGCGAACCCTTGACTAGCGGGGGGCGCACAGATACGCAGTATTTT.

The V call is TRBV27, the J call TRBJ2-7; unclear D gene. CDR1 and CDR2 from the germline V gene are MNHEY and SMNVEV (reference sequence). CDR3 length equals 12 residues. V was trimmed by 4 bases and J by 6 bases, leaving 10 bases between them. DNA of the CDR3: TGTGCCAGCAGTTCTGGGTTTGGCGAGCAGTACTTC. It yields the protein CASSSGFGEQYF.